The present entry profiles one T cell receptor (beta chain) with its context. This sample was included in a study of blood T cell repertoires in COVID-19. Study background: The origin of the acute and convalescent COVID-19 samples was the United States, Italy and Spain.

Libraries were prepared by immunoSEQ multiplex PCR; TCRdb keeps only in-frame clonotypes and omits some of them. The sample records about 220,000 clones, 85% being singletons. One Seattle source followed patients from active infection through their disease course. The CDR3 loop spans 14 amino acids. Looked up from germline, CDR1 is MNHEY and CDR2 is SVGAGI. V was trimmed by 10 bases and J by 4 bases, leaving 19 bases between them. The chain combines TRBV6-5 with TRBJ1-1; D unclear. This TCR came from an older woman with COVID-19, enrolled during active disease. Input material: peripheral blood. As DNA, the CDR3 is TGTGCCACTCTTTTAGTGGGAGAGGGCACTGAAGCTTTCTTT. This sequence encodes CATLLVGEGTEAFF.